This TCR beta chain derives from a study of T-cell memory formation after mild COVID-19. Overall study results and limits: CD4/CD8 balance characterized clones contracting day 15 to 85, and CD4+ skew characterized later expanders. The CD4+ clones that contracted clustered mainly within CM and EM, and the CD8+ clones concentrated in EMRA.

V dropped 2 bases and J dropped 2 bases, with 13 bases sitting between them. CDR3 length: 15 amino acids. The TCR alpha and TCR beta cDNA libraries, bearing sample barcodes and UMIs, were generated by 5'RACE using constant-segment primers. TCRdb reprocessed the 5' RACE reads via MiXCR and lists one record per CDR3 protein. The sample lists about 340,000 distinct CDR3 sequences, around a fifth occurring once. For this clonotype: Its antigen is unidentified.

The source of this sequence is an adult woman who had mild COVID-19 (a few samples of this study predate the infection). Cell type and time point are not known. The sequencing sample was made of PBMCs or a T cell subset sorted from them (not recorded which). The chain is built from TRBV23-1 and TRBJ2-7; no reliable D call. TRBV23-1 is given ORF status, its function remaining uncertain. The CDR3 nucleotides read TGCGCCAGCAGTCAACCCAACGACGGAACCTACGAGCAGTACTTC. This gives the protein CASSQPNDGTYEQYF.